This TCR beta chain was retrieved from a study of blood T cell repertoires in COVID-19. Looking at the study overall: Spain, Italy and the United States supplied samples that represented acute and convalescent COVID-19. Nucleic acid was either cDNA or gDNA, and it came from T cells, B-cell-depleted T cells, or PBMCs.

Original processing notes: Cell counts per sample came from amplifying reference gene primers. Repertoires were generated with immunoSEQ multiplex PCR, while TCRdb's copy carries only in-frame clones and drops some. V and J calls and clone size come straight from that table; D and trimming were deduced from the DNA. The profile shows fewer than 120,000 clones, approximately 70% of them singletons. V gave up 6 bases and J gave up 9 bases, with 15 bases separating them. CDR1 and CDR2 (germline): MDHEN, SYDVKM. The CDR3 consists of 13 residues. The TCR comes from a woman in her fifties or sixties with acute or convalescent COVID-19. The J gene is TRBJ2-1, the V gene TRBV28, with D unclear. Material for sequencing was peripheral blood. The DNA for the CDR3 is TGTGCCAGCAGACTTAACAGAGTCGGTGAGCAGTTCTTC. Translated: CASRLNRVGEQFF.